This T cell receptor (beta chain) was identified in a study of blood T cell repertoires in COVID-19. Here immunoSEQ multiplex PCR was the method, and the copy in TCRdb shows in-frame clones only, minus some. Of approximately 250,000 clones in the sample, more than 85% were seen once. This CDR3 comprises 16 residues. V was pared by 6 bases and J by 6 bases, with 21 bases between. Germline CDR1 is LNHDA and CDR2 is SQIVND (reference sequence). The chain combines TRBV19 with TRBJ1-5; possibly TRBD1 for D (5 bases). The sequenced sample was PBMCs or T cells enriched from blood (not recorded which). The source is a man aged 35-49 years who had been exposed to COVID-19. CDR3 sequence (DNA): TGTGCCAGTAGGTTAGGAGCGCAGGGTAATTTTCAGCCCCAGCATTTT. Translation gives CASRLGAQGNFQPQHF.